Listed below are T cell receptor beta chains from one sample, sequenced in a study of T cell responses to AZD1222 COVID-19 vaccine. Assay: immunoSEQ multiplex PCR; the TCRdb copy retains only in-frame clones and omits some. The sample lists roughly 160,000 clones, just over 90% occurring once. The sequencing here drew on peripheral blood, taken 28 days after the second AZD1222 dose. The receptors were gathered from an adult who received the AZD1222 COVID-19 vaccine. The CDR3 runs from the conserved cysteine through the conserved F or W. The order of the fields is J gene, clone size, D gene, V gene, CDR3 protein, CDR3 DNA. The D gene is left open where the match is weak. Rows may omit the clone size; those that give it use once, few, many or a size class.

>TRBJ2-3|NA|NA|TRBV29-1
CSAGNADTQYF
TGCAGCGCAGGGAACGCAGATACGCAGTATTTT
>TRBJ2-7|NA|TRBD1|TRBV7-6
CASSLEPGTGKSYEQYF
TGTGCCAGCAGCTTAGAACCTGGGACAGGGAAGTCCTACGAGCAGTACTTC
>TRBJ2-1|NA|NA|TRBV27
CASSSQARGNNEQFF
TGTGCCAGCAGTTCACAGGCCAGGGGCAACAATGAGCAGTTCTTC
>TRBJ1-1|NA|NA|TRBV7-6
CASSPEAFF
TGTGCCAGCAGCCCTGAAGCTTTCTTT
>TRBJ1-1|NA|TRBD1|TRBV7-2
CASSLEPTGYFAEAFF
TGTGCCAGCAGCTTAGAACCGACAGGGTATTTTGCTGAAGCTTTCTTT
>TRBJ2-7|NA|TRBD2|TRBV7-2
CASSATSGSNYEQYF
TGTGCCAGCAGCGCCACTAGCGGGAGTAACTACGAGCAGTACTTC
>TRBJ2-1|NA|NA|TRBV28
CASSFGGYNEQFF
TGTGCCAGCAGTTTTGGGGGGTACAATGAGCAGTTCTTC
>TRBJ2-5|NA|TRBD2|TRBV6-2/TRBV6-3
CASSYSPDLTSGPEETQYF
TGTGCCAGCAGTTACTCGCCAGACTTGACTAGCGGGCCAGAGGAGACCCAGTACTTC
>TRBJ2-7|NA|NA|TRBV15
CATSRDIVSYEQYF
TGTGCCACCAGCAGAGATATTGTAAGCTACGAGCAGTACTTC
>TRBJ2-1|NA|TRBD2|TRBV10-1
CASSEGLAGAGRTNEQFF
TGCGCCAGCAGTGAGGGACTAGCGGGAGCGGGGAGGACGAATGAGCAGTTCTTC
>TRBJ1-1|NA|NA|TRBV19
CASSGGPGGARDTEAFF
TGTGCCAGTAGTGGGGGCCCTGGGGGGGCGCGAGACACTGAAGCTTTCTTT
>TRBJ2-7|NA|NA|TRBV12-3/TRBV12-4
CASRGTTTYEQYF
TGTGCCAGCAGGGGGACGACTACCTACGAGCAGTACTTC
>TRBJ1-3|once|TRBD1|TRBV5-1
CASSLAGQGLVDTIYF
TGCGCCAGCAGCTTGGCCGGACAGGGTCTAGTAGACACCATATATTTT
>TRBJ1-1|NA|NA|TRBV19
CASRSRTSNTEAFF
TGTGCCAGTAGATCCAGGACATCGAACACTGAAGCTTTCTTT
>TRBJ2-3|NA|NA|TRBV3-1/TRBV3-2
CASSQDLARSADTQYF
TGTGCCAGCAGCCAAGATTTGGCTAGGTCGGCAGATACGCAGTATTTT
>TRBJ2-2|NA|NA|TRBV6-4
CASSEGQGTGELFF
TGTGCCAGCAGTGAAGGGCAGGGGACCGGGGAGCTGTTTTTT
>TRBJ1-1|NA|NA|TRBV27
CASSLPGGLEAFF
TGTGCCAGCAGTTTGCCCGGGGGGCTTGAAGCTTTCTTT
>TRBJ1-5|NA|NA|TRBV28
CASSATGGFNQPQHF
TGTGCCAGCAGTGCGACAGGCGGGTTCAATCAGCCCCAGCATTTT
>TRBJ1-6|NA|NA|TRBV7-6
CASSLAGSPRNSPLHF
TGTGCCAGCAGCTTAGCGGGGTCGCCTAGGAATTCACCCCTCCACTTT
>TRBJ1-5|NA|TRBD1|TRBV19
CASTTINFGTALNQPQHF
TGTGCCAGTACCACCATCAATTTCGGGACAGCCCTAAATCAGCCCCAGCATTTT
>TRBJ2-7|NA|TRBD1|TRBV12-3/TRBV12-4
CASSLGTGGAQYF
TGTGCCAGCAGTTTAGGGACAGGAGGAGCGCAGTACTTC
>TRBJ1-3|NA|TRBD1|TRBV7-8
CASSLAGTGIGSTIYF
TGTGCCAGCAGCTTAGCGGGGACAGGGATTGGATCCACCATATATTTT
>TRBJ1-3|NA|NA|TRBV2
CASSERGWGGLSGNTIYF
TGTGCCAGCAGTGAAAGGGGATGGGGGGGACTCTCTGGAAACACCATATATTTT
>TRBJ1-5|NA|NA|TRBV5-1
CASSQVQEPYSNQPQHF
TGCGCCAGCAGCCAGGTGCAGGAGCCGTATAGCAATCAGCCCCAGCATTTT
>TRBJ2-1|NA|TRBD1|TRBV5-4
CASSPQTGVGPYNEQFF
TGTGCCAGCAGCCCACAGACAGGGGTAGGACCCTACAATGAGCAGTTCTTC
>TRBJ2-1|NA|TRBD1|TRBV6-6
CASSFQDRGEYNEQFF
TGTGCCAGCAGTTTTCAGGACAGGGGAGAGTACAATGAGCAGTTCTTC
>TRBJ2-1|NA|NA|TRBV7-2
CASSLAGSSYNEQFF
TGTGCCAGCAGCTTAGCGGGGAGCTCCTACAATGAGCAGTTCTTC
>TRBJ1-3|NA|NA|TRBV13
CASSLAMNRARFGGTIYF
TGTGCCAGCAGCTTAGCCATGAACAGGGCCAGGTTTGGAGGCACCATATATTTT
>TRBJ2-3|NA|NA|TRBV9
CASSVVGGTGTDTQYF
TGTGCCAGCAGCGTAGTGGGAGGGACAGGTACAGATACGCAGTATTTT
>TRBJ2-3|NA|TRBD1|TRBV28
CASSSAGTGRTDTQYF
TGTGCCAGCAGTTCCGCCGGGACAGGACGCACAGATACGCAGTATTTT
>TRBJ1-3|once|NA|TRBV13
CASSQPRLEMTVSGNTIYF
TGTGCCAGCAGCCAACCGCGTCTTGAGATGACCGTCTCTGGAAACACCATATATTTT
>TRBJ2-1|NA|NA|TRBV19
CASRRGNNEQFF
TGTGCCAGTAGGCGGGGAAACAATGAGCAGTTCTTC
>TRBJ2-7|once|NA|TRBV5-8
CASRGTAGYEQYF
TGTGCCAGCCGTGGCACGGCTGGGTACGAGCAGTACTTC
>TRBJ2-5|NA|NA|TRBV7-2
CASSLKETQYF
TGTGCCAGCAGCCTAAAGGAGACCCAGTACTTC
>TRBJ1-4|few|NA|TRBV19
CASSRGFSATNEKLFF
TGTGCCAGTAGTCGCGGATTCTCTGCAACTAATGAAAAACTGTTTTTT
>TRBJ2-7|NA|TRBD1|TRBV24-1
CATSDLPLQGIPYEQYF
TGTGCCACCAGTGATTTGCCCCTACAGGGGATCCCCTACGAGCAGTACTTC
>TRBJ2-2|NA|TRBD1|TRBV5-1
CASSSSHGQAQGRGELFF
TGCGCCAGCAGCTCTTCACATGGACAGGCGCAAGGCCGGGGGGAGCTGTTTTTT
>TRBJ1-4|once|NA|TRBV6-5
CASSQPRAGVGKLFF
TGTGCCAGCAGCCAACCCCGGGCAGGTGTCGGAAAACTGTTTTTT
>TRBJ2-3|NA|TRBD1|TRBV29-1
CSVGRQGAPTDTQYF
TGCAGCGTGGGACGACAGGGGGCGCCCACAGATACGCAGTATTTT
>TRBJ1-1|NA|TRBD1|TRBV19
CASSTRQGWTEAFF
TGTGCCAGTAGTACTCGACAGGGGTGGACTGAAGCTTTCTTT
>TRBJ1-6|NA|NA|TRBV28
CASSLRQWGSPLHF
TGTGCCAGCAGTTTACGGCAGTGGGGTTCACCCCTCCACTTT
>TRBJ2-1|once|TRBD2|TRBV15
CATSRGTSGGSSYNEQFF
TGTGCCACCAGCAGGGGGACTAGCGGGGGGAGCTCCTACAATGAGCAGTTCTTC
>TRBJ1-5|NA|TRBD1|TRBV7-2
CASTLTGRGQPQHF
TGTGCCAGCACCCTGACAGGGAGGGGTCAGCCCCAGCATTTT
>TRBJ1-1|NA|NA|TRBV27
CASSFLSLTGTSTEAFF
TGTGCCAGCAGTTTTTTGAGTCTGACGGGGACGAGCACTGAAGCTTTCTTT